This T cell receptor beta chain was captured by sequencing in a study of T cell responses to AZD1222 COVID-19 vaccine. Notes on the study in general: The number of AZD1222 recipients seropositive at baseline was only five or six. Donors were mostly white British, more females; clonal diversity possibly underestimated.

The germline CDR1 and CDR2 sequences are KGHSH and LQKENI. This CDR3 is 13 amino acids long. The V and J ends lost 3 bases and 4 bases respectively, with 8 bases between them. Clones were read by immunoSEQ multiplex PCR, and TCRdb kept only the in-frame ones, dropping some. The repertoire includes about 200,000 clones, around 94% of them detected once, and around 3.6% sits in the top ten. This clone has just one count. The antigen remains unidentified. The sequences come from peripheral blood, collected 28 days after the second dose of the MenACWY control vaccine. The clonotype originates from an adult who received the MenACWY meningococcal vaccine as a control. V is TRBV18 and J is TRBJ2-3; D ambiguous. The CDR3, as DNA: TGTGCCAGCTCACCCATCCGCGCAGATACGCAGTATTTT. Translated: CASSPIRADTQYF.